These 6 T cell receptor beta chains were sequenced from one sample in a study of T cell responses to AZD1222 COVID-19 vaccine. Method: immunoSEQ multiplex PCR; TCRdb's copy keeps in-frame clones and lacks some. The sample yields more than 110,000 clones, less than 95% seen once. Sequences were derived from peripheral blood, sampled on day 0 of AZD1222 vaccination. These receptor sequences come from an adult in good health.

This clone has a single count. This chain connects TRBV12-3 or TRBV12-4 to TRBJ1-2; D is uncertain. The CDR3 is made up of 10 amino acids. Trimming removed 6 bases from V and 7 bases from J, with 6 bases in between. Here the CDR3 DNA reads TGTGCCAGCAGCCGGGGTGGCTACACCTTC. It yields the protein CASSRGGYTF.

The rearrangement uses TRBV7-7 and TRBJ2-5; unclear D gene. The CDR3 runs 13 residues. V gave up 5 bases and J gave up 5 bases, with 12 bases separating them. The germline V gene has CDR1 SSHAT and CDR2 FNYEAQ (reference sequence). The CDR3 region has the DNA TGTGCCAGCAGCAGAGAAGACGGGGAGACCCAGTACTTC. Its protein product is CASSREDGETQYF.

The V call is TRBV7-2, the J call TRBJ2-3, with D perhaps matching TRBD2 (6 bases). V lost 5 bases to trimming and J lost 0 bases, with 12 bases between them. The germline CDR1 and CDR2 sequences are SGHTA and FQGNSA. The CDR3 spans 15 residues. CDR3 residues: CASSPDYSSTDTQYF. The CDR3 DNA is TGTGCCAGCAGCCCGGACTATTCTAGCACAGATACGCAGTATTTT. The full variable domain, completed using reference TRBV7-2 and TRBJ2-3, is GAGVSQSPSNKVTEKGKDVELRCDPISGHTALYWYRQSLGQGLEFLIYFQGNSAPDKSGLPSDRFSAERTGGSVSTLTIQRTQQEDSAVYLCASSPDYSSTDTQYFGPGTRLTVL.

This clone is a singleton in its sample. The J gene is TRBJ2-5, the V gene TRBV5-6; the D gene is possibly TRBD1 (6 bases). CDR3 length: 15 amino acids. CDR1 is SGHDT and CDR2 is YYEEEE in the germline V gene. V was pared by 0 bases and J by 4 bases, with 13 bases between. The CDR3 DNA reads TGTGCCAGCAGCTTGGGCCAGGGGACGGCAGAGACCCAGTACTTC. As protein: CASSLGQGTAETQYF. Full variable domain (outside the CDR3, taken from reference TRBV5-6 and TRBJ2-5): DAGVTQSPTHLIKTRGQQVTLRCSPKSGHDTVSWYQQALGQGPQFIFQYYEEEERQRGNFPDRFSGHQFPNYSSELNVNALLLGDSALYLCASSLGQGTAETQYFGPGTRLLVL.

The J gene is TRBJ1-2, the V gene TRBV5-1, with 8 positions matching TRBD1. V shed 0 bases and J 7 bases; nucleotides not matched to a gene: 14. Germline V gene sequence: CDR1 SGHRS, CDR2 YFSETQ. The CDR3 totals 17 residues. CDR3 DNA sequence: TGCGCCAGCAGCTTGGCCTTGGAGGCAGGGGGCGAGGGTGGCTACACCTTC. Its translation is CASSLALEAGGEGGYTF.

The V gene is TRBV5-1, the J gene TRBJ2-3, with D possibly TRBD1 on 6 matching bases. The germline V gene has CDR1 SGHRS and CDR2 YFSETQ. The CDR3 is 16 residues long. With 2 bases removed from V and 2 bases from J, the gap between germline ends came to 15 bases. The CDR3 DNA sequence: TGCGCCAGCAGCTTCTCGTTGGACAGATCCACAGATACGCAGTATTTT. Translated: CASSFSLDRSTDTQYF.